Below, 30 T cell receptor beta chains from the same sample are listed, as sequenced in a study of beta chain features in type 1 diabetes. Study-level findings and limits: There was a moderate but significant shortening of TCRB CDR3s in all four CD4+ subsets of Type 1 diabetes patients.

Their target antigens are unknown. The whole isolated RNA underwent reverse transcription, so sequencing captured expressed TCRB transcripts. Clones were sequenced by immunoSEQ multiplex PCR, and TCRdb holds only the in-frame ones, with some missing. There are under 350,000 clones in the sample; roughly 25% occur only once, and approximately 0.011% lies in the top ten. Sequences were obtained from naive CD4+ T cells from blood. These receptor sequences come from a woman aged 25 to 39 with type 1 diabetes.

Details on this clone: The junction shows a germline mismatch at one end, possibly a read error. The genes are TRBV30 and TRBJ1-2; D perhaps matches TRBD1 (5 bases). Germline CDR1 reads GTSNPN; CDR2 reads SVGIG (reference sequence). The CDR3 covers 12 residues. DNA of the CDR3: TGTGCCTGGAGTGTAACTATTCAGGGTTTCGCCTTC. Its translation is CAWSVTIQGFAF.

This clone was detected only a few times. The chain couples TRBV11-1 to TRBJ2-7, with D possibly matching TRBD2 (5 bases). The V end was cut by 5 bases, the J end by 0 bases, with 14 bases between. Germline V gene lookup returns CDR1 SGHAT and CDR2 FQDESV (reference sequence). CDR3 length: 15 amino acids. The CDR3 coding sequence is TGTGCCAGCAGCCCCGCGGGTATTACCTCCTACGAGCAGTACTTC. Translation: CASSPAGITSYEQYF.

The chain employs TRBV2 and TRBJ2-1, with TRBD2 as a possible D gene (6 bases). The V end lost 5 bases, the J end lost 2 bases, and 10 bases lay between the germline ends. The CDR3 is made up of 14 amino acids. Germline V gives CDR1 SNHLY, CDR2 FYNNEI. As DNA, the CDR3 is TGTGCCAGCAGTCTTACTAGCCCCTACAATGAGCAGTTCTTC. Translating it yields CASSLTSPYNEQFF.

This clone was counted between two and nine times. The CDR3 region has the DNA TGTGCCAGCAGCTTGGTGTCTAGCCAGGCCGATACGCAGTATTTT. It specifies CASSLVSSQADTQYF. This chain joins TRBV5-4 and TRBJ2-3; a possible D gene is TRBD2 (5 bases). The V gene lost 0 bases and the J gene lost 6 bases, with 14 bases spanning the gap. Germline CDR1 and CDR2: SGHNT and YYREEE (reference sequence). The CDR3 length is 15 residues.

The CDR3 nucleotides are TGTGCCAGCAGCTTAGTAACTTCGGTGGGGGCCACAGATACGCAGTATTTT. This sequence encodes CASSLVTSVGATDTQYF. The rearrangement joins TRBV7-9 to TRBJ2-3; tentatively, D is TRBD1 (6 bases). CDR1 and CDR2 (germline): SEHNR, FQNEAQ (reference sequence). V lost 1 base, J lost 2 bases, and 16 bases lay in between. This CDR3 spans 17 amino acids.

The V call is TRBV4-2, the J call TRBJ2-5; 8 positions match TRBD2. Germline V gives CDR1 LGHNA, CDR2 YNFKEQ. Trimming at V came to 2 bases and at J to 2 bases, leaving 7 bases not matched to a gene. The CDR3 is 16 residues long. CDR3 nucleotides: TGTGCCAGCAGCCAATGGACTAGCTCAGTTCAAGAGACCCAGTACTTC. Its protein product is CASSQWTSSVQETQYF.

In its sample, this clone was seen a few times. This chain connects TRBV7-9 to TRBJ2-7; 8 bases align to TRBD1. CDR3 size: 14 residues. CDR1 is SEHNR and CDR2 is FQNEAQ in the germline V gene (reference sequence). Trimming at V came to 2 bases and at J to 5 bases, leaving 5 bases not matched to a gene. The CDR3 bases are TGTGCCAGCAGCTTATTGGACAGGGACCACGAGCAGTACTTC. As protein: CASSLLDRDHEQYF.

The CDR3 sequence: CASSYRQGGTEAFF. CDR3 coding DNA: TGTGCCAGCAGTTACAGGCAGGGAGGGACTGAAGCTTTCTTT. The chain links TRBV6-6 to TRBJ1-1; D is possibly TRBD1 (5 bases). CDR1 and CDR2 from the germline V gene are MNHNY and SVGAGI (reference sequence). The CDR3 is 14 amino acids. V was clipped by 2 bases and J by 5 bases, with 12 bases between them.

The chain recombines TRBV7-9 with TRBJ1-2; possibly TRBD1 for D (5 bases). Trimming took off 5 bases at V and 5 bases at J, with 15 bases between the two ends. CDR1 and CDR2 (germline): SEHNR, FQNEAQ (reference sequence). The CDR3 runs to 14 residues. CDR3 residues: CASSPPRTSYGYTF. The CDR3 nucleotides read TGTGCCAGCAGCCCGCCCCGGACATCGTATGGCTACACCTTC.

This clone came up a few times. This chain joins TRBV29-1 and TRBJ1-2; D gene ambiguous. V was trimmed by 4 bases and J by 2 bases, leaving 11 bases between them. The CDR3 loop spans 13 amino acids. Germline V gene data show CDR1 as SQVTM and CDR2 as ANQGSEA. CDR3 bases: TGCAGCGTTGTCCCCAGGCTAAACTATGGCTACACCTTC. Amino acid sequence: CSVVPRLNYGYTF.

The table lists this clone with a few counts. CDR3 nucleotides: TGTGCCAGCAGTGAAGCTGGGACATACTTTGAAAAACTGTTTTTT. Translating it yields CASSEAGTYFEKLFF. This chain links TRBV2 with TRBJ1-4; tentatively, D is TRBD1 (6 bases). V shed 0 bases and J shed 7 bases, with 12 bases lying between them. This CDR3 is built from 15 residues. Germline CDR1 reads SNHLY; CDR2 reads FYNNEI.

The chain is built from TRBV14 and TRBJ2-5; no clear D. This CDR3 spans 17 amino acids. Trimming stripped 0 bases from V and 1 base from J, with 15 bases between. Per the germline V gene, CDR1 is SGHDN and CDR2 is FVKESK. The CDR3 region is CASSQDPQRSVQETQYF. CDR3 coding DNA: TGTGCCAGCAGCCAAGACCCCCAGAGGAGCGTCCAAGAGACCCAGTACTTC.

This clone showed up just a few times. J is TRBJ2-2 and V is TRBV25-1; TRBD2 matches at 8 bases. The germline V gene has CDR1 MGHDK and CDR2 SYGVNS. With 6 bases clipped from V and 5 bases from J, the junction kept 8 bases outside the gene matches. This CDR3 has 15 amino acids. The CDR3 DNA reads as TGTGCCAGCAGCCCAGGACTAGCAAGAACCGGGGAGCTGTTTTTT. Translating it yields CASSPGLARTGELFF.

V usage is TRBV27 and J usage is TRBJ1-1; 7 nucleotides agree with TRBD1. The germline V gene encodes CDR1 MNHEY and CDR2 SMNVEV (reference sequence). With V trimmed by 3 bases and J by 6 bases, 10 bases remained unmatched. The CDR3 runs to 15 residues. CDR3 in amino acids: CASSFLGRGFSEAFF. DNA for the CDR3: TGTGCCAGCAGTTTCTTGGGCAGGGGGTTTTCTGAAGCTTTCTTT.

This CDR3 reads CATSWTGTQPQHF. As DNA, the CDR3 is TGTGCCACCAGCTGGACAGGGACTCAGCCCCAGCATTTT. This chain uses TRBV15 with TRBJ1-5; 8 bases line up with TRBD1. Germline CDR1 and CDR2: LNHNV and YYDKDF (reference sequence). The CDR3 is 13 amino acids. Trimming cost V 5 bases and J 6 bases; bases outside gene matches: 3. The full variable domain, its missing parts supplied by reference TRBV15 and TRBJ1-5, is DAMVIQNPRYQVTQFGKPVTLSCSQTLNHNVMYWYQQKSSQAPKLLFHYYDKDFNNEADTPDNFQSRRPNTSFCFLDIRSPGLGDTAMYLCATSWTGTQPQHFGDGTRLSIL.

V and J are TRBV7-9 and TRBJ2-3; D is ambiguous. There are 13 residues in the CDR3. V lost 5 bases to trimming and J lost 0 bases, with 6 bases between them. CDR1 SEHNR and CDR2 FQNEAQ come from the germline V gene (reference sequence). The CDR3 loop reads CASSPSSTDTQYF. In nucleotides, the CDR3 is TGTGCCAGCAGCCCTTCTAGCACAGATACGCAGTATTTT.

This clone appeared a few times. This chain connects TRBV2 to TRBJ2-5, with D maybe TRBD2 (6 bases). Trimming stripped 6 bases from V and 4 bases from J, with 15 bases between. Looked up from germline, CDR1 is SNHLY and CDR2 is FYNNEI. The CDR3 length is 14 residues. The CDR3 DNA follows: TGTGCCAGCAGGCCAGCAAGCGGGTTAGAGACCCAGTACTTC. Translated: CASRPASGLETQYF. The whole variable domain, remainder taken from reference TRBV2 and TRBJ2-5, is EPEVTQTPSHQVTQMGQEVILRCVPISNHLYFYWYRQILGQKVEFLVSFYNNEISEKSEIFDDQFSVERPDGSNFTLKIRSTKLEDSAMYFCASRPASGLETQYFGPGTRLLVL.

The chain links TRBV11-2 to TRBJ1-1, with D possibly matching TRBD1 (5 bases). Germline CDR1 SGHAT, CDR2 FQNNGV. With 4 bases removed from V and 3 bases from J, the gap between germline ends came to 12 bases. The CDR3 consists of 14 residues. In DNA, the CDR3 is TGTGCCAGCAGCTCTCTCGACAGATACACTGAAGCTTTCTTT. This translates into CASSSLDRYTEAFF.

The rearrangement uses TRBV7-2 and TRBJ1-1; possible D gene TRBD1, 5 bases. The V gene's germline CDR1 is SGHTA and CDR2 FQGNSA. The V end lost 5 bases, the J end lost 4 bases, and 17 bases lay between the germline ends. This CDR3 comprises 15 residues. The CDR3 bases are TGTGCCAGCAGCCCTGAACCGCAGGGAGGCACTGAAGCTTTCTTT. Translated, it gives CASSPEPQGGTEAFF.

This clone was counted between two and nine times. Other DNA sequences in this sample translate to the same CDR3. The genes are TRBV7-3 and TRBJ2-6, with TRBD1 matching over 7 bases. The V and J ends lost 3 bases and 1 base, in that order; junction bases with no gene match: 0. CDR1 and CDR2 (germline): SGHTA, FQGTGA. This CDR3 is built from 15 residues. The CDR3 DNA sequence: TGTGCCAGCAGCTTGACAGGGTCTGGGGCCAACGTCCTGACTTTC. It specifies CASSLTGSGANVLTF.

In its sample, this clone was seen a few times. The CDR3 spells CASSHLGGGILSEAFF. The CDR3 nucleotides are TGCGCCAGCAGCCACTTAGGGGGGGGGATCCTGTCTGAAGCTTTCTTT. The V gene is TRBV4-1, the J gene TRBJ1-1, with D tentatively TRBD1 (6 bases). Germline CDR1 and CDR2: MGHRA and YSYEKL. CDR3 length: 16 amino acids. V was clipped by 3 bases and J by 6 bases, with 20 bases between them.

This chain joins TRBV2 and TRBJ2-1; D is perhaps TRBD2 (6 bases). The CDR3 is 16 amino acids. Germline assignment: CDR1 SNHLY and CDR2 FYNNEI. V was clipped by 6 bases and J by 6 bases, with 21 bases between them. The CDR3, as DNA: TGTGCCAGCAGCCGGGCCTGGGCTAGCGCGGGCAATGAGCAGTTCTTC. This sequence encodes CASSRAWASAGNEQFF.

With regard to this clone: The sample has other DNA sequences that encode this CDR3 too. CDR3 bases: TGTGCCAGCAGCTTACAGGGGGCGTCCACTGAAGCTTTCTTT. Encoded protein: CASSLQGASTEAFF. V gene TRBV5-4 combines with J gene TRBJ1-1, with TRBD1 matching over 9 bases. With 2 bases clipped from V and 4 bases from J, the junction kept 3 bases outside the gene matches. Germline CDR1 and CDR2: SGHNT and YYREEE (reference sequence). The length of the CDR3 is 14 residues.

This clone was detected a few times. This same CDR3 is encoded by further DNA sequences in the sample. V is TRBV18 and J is TRBJ2-3; no clear D. CDR1 is KGHSH and CDR2 is LQKENI in the germline V gene. The CDR3 runs 13 residues. Deletions cut 3 bases from V and 0 bases from J, with 4 bases between. The CDR3 is CASSPSSTDTQYF. The CDR3 bases are TGTGCCAGCTCACCTTCGAGCACAGATACGCAGTATTTT.

The chain joins TRBV28 to TRBJ2-7; 10 bases align to TRBD2. Trimming cost V 7 bases and J 5 bases; bases outside gene matches: 14. The CDR3 runs 16 residues. The germline CDR1 and CDR2 sequences are MDHEN and SYDVKM. The CDR3 reads CASNLGGASGSHEQYF. The DNA of the CDR3 is TGTGCCAGCAACCTGGGGGGGGCTAGCGGGAGCCACGAGCAGTACTTC.

V and J are TRBV5-1 and TRBJ2-2; TRBD2 agrees at 7 bases. Germline trimming cut 5 bases from V and 2 bases from J; bases unmatched to any gene: 6. This CDR3 comprises 15 residues. Germline V CDR1 and CDR2: SGHRS, YFSETQ. The chain's CDR3 is CASRGAGINTGELFF. The CDR3 nucleotides read TGCGCCAGCAGAGGAGCGGGGATTAACACCGGGGAGCTGTTTTTT.

V gene TRBV19 combines with J gene TRBJ1-1, with D unclear. In germline, CDR1 is LNHDA, CDR2 SQIVND (reference sequence). This CDR3 is 14 amino acids long. Trimming shortened V by 8 bases and J by 0 bases, and 13 bases separated the two germline ends. This CDR3 reads CASQGAAMNTEAFF. CDR3 nucleotide sequence: TGTGCCAGTCAAGGTGCAGCGATGAACACTGAAGCTTTCTTT.

This clone was observed a few times. This rearrangement joins TRBV29-1 to TRBJ2-1, with 13 bases fitting TRBD2. With 6 bases clipped from V and 0 bases from J, the junction kept 11 bases outside the gene matches. Looked up from germline, CDR1 is SQVTM and CDR2 is ANQGSEA. This CDR3 is built from 18 residues. The CDR3 coding sequence is TGCAGCGTACTCATCCGGGGACTAGCGGGACACTCCTACAATGAGCAGTTCTTC. This translates into CSVLIRGLAGHSYNEQFF.

In this sample, this clone turned up a few times. This sequence joins TRBV7-3 and TRBJ2-2; 11 bases fit TRBD1. Germline values: CDR1 SGHTA, CDR2 FQGTGA. V gave up 5 bases and J gave up 4 bases; unmatched junction bases: 3. The CDR3 loop spans 15 amino acids. CDR3 protein: CASSRGTGGTGELFF. In nucleotides, the CDR3 is TGTGCCAGCAGCCGAGGGACAGGGGGCACCGGGGAGCTGTTTTTT.

This clone was picked up a small number of times. The chain uses TRBV29-1 and TRBJ1-5, with D possibly being TRBD1 (6 bases). The CDR3 totals 14 residues. Trimming cost V 6 bases and J 2 bases, with 14 bases left between them. CDR1 and CDR2 (germline): SQVTM, ANQGSEA. The CDR3 is CSVVQGAGNQPQHF. CDR3 DNA: TGCAGCGTAGTACAGGGTGCAGGCAATCAGCCCCAGCATTTT.